The TCR beta chain under discussion was sequenced for a study of cytomegalovirus exposure and HLA in healthy donors (dated by TCRdb to the late 2010s). Broadly, across the study: In an earlier analysis of 587 of the donors, about 260 Gb of sequence data and 120 million or so unique TCR beta sequences from 150 million to 200 million T cells were reported. The T cell repertoires of some 670 subjects were profiled by immunosequencing and related to cytomegalovirus serostatus. Rather than using new phenotypic data, the later analysis identified candidate immune exposures from TCR beta sequences and from how often those sequences occurred across donors. A later analysis re-examined previously published TCR beta repertoires from more than 550 donors and added high-resolution HLA genotyping to investigate patterns of TCR occurrence. A later genetic analysis took genome-wide SNP genotypes for about three fifths of the roughly 700 donors and used that subset as a discovery cohort. Every discovery cohort repertoire had been produced on one sequencing platform. High-throughput TCR immunosequencing, statistical association of individual TCRs with disease status, and machine learning were combined to predict cytomegalovirus infection status. An earlier analysis of some 600 of the donors applied high-throughput TCR beta sequencing to assess whether each TCR beta V gene segment acted as functional or pseudogenic. Across approximately 400 genotyped donors of the cohort, an average of 235,054 unique TCR beta nucleotide sequences per donor were sequenced, and roughly a sixth of those sequences were non-productive. Donor age, sex, ethnicity and CMV serostatus were compiled alongside the repertoire data. The aim of the study was to test whether cataloging public T cell receptors could identify signatures of past pathogen exposure. The genetic ancestry cluster associated with self-reported Caucasian donors included around four fifths of the 350 to 500 genotyped donors. A separate validation cohort of 100 to 150 different subjects was used in addition to the 666-subject first cohort. Four or five DR-DQ haplotypes were handled as single units for association and clustering because linkage in the cohort was strong. An early release covering roughly 640 HLA-typed donors comprised approximately 300 gigabases of sequencing data and roughly 85 million unique TCR sequences. Both class I and class II loci were covered by HLA typing, at four-digit resolution. Typing coverage differed by locus: A, B, C, DRB1 and DQB1 were typed in roughly 629-630 donors, DQA1 in approximately 520, DPA1 in 600 to 610, and DPB1 in 400 to 490.

Library preparation employed the immunoSEQ multiplex PCR assay. For the multiplex PCR, a mixture combining 60 forward primers for TCR Vbeta segments and 13 reverse primers for TCR Jbeta segments was used. The CDR3 region of rearranged TCR beta genes was amplified from genomic DNA with a multiplex PCR assay. On the Illumina HiSeq System, the amplified TCR beta libraries were sequenced as 87-base-pair reads. Concerning the study's data processing: A later analysis counted approximately 84 million unique TCR beta chains across the 666 repertoires, and around 9.9 million of these chains were shared by at least two donors. A nearest-neighbor algorithm error-corrected the raw reads and collapsed the reads into unique sequences, merging closely related sequences to remove PCR and sequencing errors. CDR3 sequences were aligned to IMGT reference sequences to assign V, D and J gene segments. For a sequence to be retained, a match of at least six nucleotides to both a V gene segment and a J gene segment was required. Rearrangements were called productive when the CDR3 lacked stop codons and stayed in frame with V and J; all others were non-productive. CDR3 was defined by IMGT convention, running from the second conserved V-encoded cysteine to the conserved J-encoded phenylalanine. The earlier analysis of 587 of the donors excluded sequences that lacked an unambiguous match to a single V gene segment. An earlier analysis of some 610 of the donors called V segments functional above 56.7% productive rearrangements and segregating when the between-donor standard deviation exceeded 5%. A statistical classification framework was built for diagnosing cytomegalovirus status from the catalog of TCR beta chain sequences. A later analysis assigned V and J genes by comparing TCR nucleotide sequences with IMGT/GENE-DB human TR gene sequences. Using the TCRdist pipeline, a later analysis assigned CDR3 sequences along with most-parsimonious VDJ recombination scenarios. In a later analysis, every TCR beta chain was defined by the combination of its CDR3 amino acid sequence and its V-gene family, and reads without a unique V-gene family were dropped. In a later analysis, fewer than 600 highly shared, low-generation-probability nucleotide sequences were removed to address suspected cross-contamination and a sequencing artifact. For each public chain, a later analysis derived a clonal expansion index from normalized ranks of inferred template counts within each repertoire. A later analysis computed generation probabilities with a VDJ recombination model fitted to out-of-frame rearrangements, and checked the results against IGoR. In a later analysis, hypergeometric tests were used to score TCR-TCR, TCR-HLA and TCR-CMV co-occurrence, with a repertoire-size bias correction applied to TCR pairs. False discovery rates were estimated in a later analysis by permuting HLA or CMV assignments 20 times. In a later analysis, co-occurring TCRs were grouped with DBSCAN, and TCRdist sequence similarity was added when clustering was performed within HLA-allele-positive subsets. Repertoires with fewer than 30,000 or more than 120,000 public chains, plus five repertoires with anomalous nucleotide sharing, were excluded from co-occurrence clustering. The immuneACCESS repertoire file appears here via TCRdb, limited to in-frame rearrangements. These files lack a portion of the clones; in checked studies, under half of the deficit traces to unresolved V genes, and the cause of the others is not known. V, J and clone size were drawn from that table, and D and trimming were deduced from the DNA. Present in this sample are over 150,000 clones, around 79% of which were seen just once. The top ten clonotypes cover 1.3% to 1.5% of the sample.

Worth noting for this clone: Its antigen target is currently unknown. No clone much larger than this one lies a single base away; base qualities are absent.

The cohort was made up of about 610 healthy bone marrow donors. At the time of sampling, every cohort member was nominally healthy, though immune exposures that went unrecorded were likely present. The donor tested CMV seronegative, placing the donor among the roughly 350 seronegative members of the cohort. A peripheral blood sample was collected from each donor, and TCR beta sequencing was performed on peripheral blood mononuclear cells. Genomic DNA extraction from the blood cell samples was performed with the Qiagen DNeasy Blood Extraction Kit. Study-wide findings and limitations: Cytomegalovirus status was reported to be diagnosed by the classifier with high specificity and sensitivity in both the original and validation cohorts. Most TCR sequences were observed very rarely across donors, whereas some public TCRs were present in many individuals. A further reported finding was that TCR beta sequences accurately predicted the HLA-A and HLA-B alleles for most subjects in the first cohort. This cohort had only TCR beta chains sequenced, and the lack of alpha or paired-chain data limited which features could be detected. In an earlier analysis of around 500 of the donors, most TCR beta V segments appeared in productive rearrangements about 87% or about 30% of the time, broadly matching IMGT annotations. According to a later genetic analysis, donors in an Asian-associated ancestry cluster had fewer N-insertions in productive TCRs than the roughly 700-donor mean. It was suggested by the authors that the approach could potentially be generalized to other disease states and immunological phenotypes. Linkage disequilibrium might explain the correlated functional status among segregating V segments, but an unknown experimental factor could not be ruled out. A cluster of highly shared sequence variants was judged likely to be a technical artifact of the sequencing pipeline. The presence/absence analyses assumed that sequencing depth was roughly uniform across donors, and that assumption may not be true. In a later analysis, some 17,000 TCR beta sequences were associated with specific HLA alleles at a false discovery rate of 0.05. About 17 rarely observed V segments, including chromosome 9 orphons, were excluded from the earlier analysis of several hundred of the donors because counts were too low. In vitro tests confirmed that a few of the cytomegalovirus-associated TCR beta chains recognize cytomegalovirus antigens. In a later analysis, HLA-associated TCR beta chains showed more clonal expansion and lower generation probabilities than non-associated chains that were equally common. In a later analysis, most CMV-associated TCR beta chains were found to appear HLA-restricted, with HLA associations seemingly driven largely by CMV exposure. According to a later analysis, TCR association rates differed among HLA loci, with DRB1 alleles showing the most associated TCRs and HLA-C alleles showing the fewest. The study listed approximately 160 TCR beta chains as associated with cytomegalovirus. According to a later analysis, parvovirus B19, influenza, CMV and Epstein-Barr virus appeared linked to several top co-occurrence clusters. Because HLA typing was unavailable for some donors at each locus, only the typed subset was used in association tests. Assigning TCR associations to individual alleles was difficult when HLA alleles, especially DR and DQ, strongly co-occurred. In a later genetic analysis, a missense DCLRE1C variant was associated with V-gene and J-gene trimming of TCR beta chains, and the association was replicated in an independent cohort. The 87-base-pair reads could not distinguish some IMGT-functional V segments, including TRBV6-2 and TRBV6-3, so those segments were excluded. Immune exposure information for the cohort was limited to CMV serostatus.

From cysteine to phenylalanine, the CDR3 is 14 amino acids long. The DNA shown is the 42-base CDR3, in frame from base 1. V lost 4 bases and J lost 1 base; the stretch between them is 10 bases long. The germline V gene yields MNHEY for CDR1 and SVGAGI for CDR2. Sequencing used PBMCs. The origin of this receptor is a man aged 18 to 30 in good health and CMV-seronegative. Recombination connected TRBV6-5 to TRBJ1-1; a confident D gene designation cannot be given. The CDR3: CASSSGRGNTEAFF. The DNA reads as follows: TGTGCCAGCAGTTCTGGACGGGGGAACACTGAAGCTTTCTTT.